This TCR beta chain was identified in a study of T-cell reconstitution after alpha-beta-depleted transplantation in children. A note on this clonotype: Its cognate antigen is unknown.

The authors prepared the TCRbeta library with unique molecular identifiers. TCRdb re-derived calls from the PCR reads in MiXCR, one entry per CDR3 protein. The table shows 700,000 or so distinct CDR3 sequences, with around 13% occurring only once. Regarding the study as a whole: It was reported that alpha-beta T cells came from several hundred expanded graft clones (about two months after transplant). Surviving recipient T cells and intrathymic progenitors accounted for some patients' high TCRbeta diversity at day 60. T-cell numbers and diversity, one year after transplant, stemmed largely from T cells that were newly produced.

Germline lookup yields CDR1 SGDLS and CDR2 YYNGEE. After removal of 3 bases from V and 7 bases from J, the junction contained 2 bases not matched to a gene. The CDR3 runs to 14 residues. This receptor was identified in a girl aged 2 to 10 with congenital amegakaryocytic thrombocytopenia, due to receive a stem cell transplant. The V and J genes are TRBV9 and TRBJ1-6, with 9 bases matching TRBD1. Sequencing used PBMCs, obtained before TCRalphabeta/CD19-depleted stem cell transplant. The CDR3 coding sequence is TGTGCCAGCAGCGAAGGGACAGGGAATTCACCCCTCCACTTT. It yields the protein CASSEGTGNSPLHF.